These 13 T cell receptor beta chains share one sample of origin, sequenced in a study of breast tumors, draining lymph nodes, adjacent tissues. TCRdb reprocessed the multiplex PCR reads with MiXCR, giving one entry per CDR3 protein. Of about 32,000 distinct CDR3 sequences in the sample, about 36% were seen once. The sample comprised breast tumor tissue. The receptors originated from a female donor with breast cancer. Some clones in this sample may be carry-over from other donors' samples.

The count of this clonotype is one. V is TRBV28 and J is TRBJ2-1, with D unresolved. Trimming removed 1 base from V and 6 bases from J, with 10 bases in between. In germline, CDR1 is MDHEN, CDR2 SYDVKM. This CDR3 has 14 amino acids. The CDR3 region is CASSLSLVSNEQFF. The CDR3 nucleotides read TGTGCCAGCAGTTTATCTCTGGTGAGCAATGAGCAGTTCTTC.

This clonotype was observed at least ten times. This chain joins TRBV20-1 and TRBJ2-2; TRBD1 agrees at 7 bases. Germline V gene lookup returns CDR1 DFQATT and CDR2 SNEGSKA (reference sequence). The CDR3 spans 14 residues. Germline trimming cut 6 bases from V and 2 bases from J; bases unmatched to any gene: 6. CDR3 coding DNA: TGCAGTGCCCGGGGACAGCCTAACACCGGGGAGCTGTTTTTT. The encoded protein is CSARGQPNTGELFF.

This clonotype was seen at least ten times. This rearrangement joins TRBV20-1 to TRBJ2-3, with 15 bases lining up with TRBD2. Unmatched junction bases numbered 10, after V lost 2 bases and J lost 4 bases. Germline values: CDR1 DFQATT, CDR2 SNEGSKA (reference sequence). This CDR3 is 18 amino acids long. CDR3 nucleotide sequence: TGCAGTGCTAGACCGGGACTAGCGGGAGGAGGTCGGGCAGATACGCAGTATTTT. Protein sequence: CSARPGLAGGGRADTQYF.

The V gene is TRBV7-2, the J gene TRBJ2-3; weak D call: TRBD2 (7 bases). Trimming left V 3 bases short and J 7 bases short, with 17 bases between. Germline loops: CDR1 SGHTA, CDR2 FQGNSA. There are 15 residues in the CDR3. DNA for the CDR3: TGTGCCAGCAGCTTCGGGTTGGGGGGGGCAAATACGCAGTATTTT. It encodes CASSFGLGGANTQYF.

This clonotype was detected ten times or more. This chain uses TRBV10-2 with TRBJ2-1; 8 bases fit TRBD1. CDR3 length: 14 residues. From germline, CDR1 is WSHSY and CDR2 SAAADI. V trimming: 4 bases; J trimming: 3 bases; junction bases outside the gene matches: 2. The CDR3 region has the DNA TGCGCCAGCAGTGGACAGGGGTACTACAATGAGCAGTTCTTC. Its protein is CASSGQGYYNEQFF.

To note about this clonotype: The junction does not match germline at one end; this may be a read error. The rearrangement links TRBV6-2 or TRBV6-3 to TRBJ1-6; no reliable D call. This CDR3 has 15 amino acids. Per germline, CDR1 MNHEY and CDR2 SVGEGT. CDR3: CASSYSRQYNSPLHF. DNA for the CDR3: TGTGCCAGCAGTTACTCGCGTCAGTATAATTCGCCCCTCCACTTT.

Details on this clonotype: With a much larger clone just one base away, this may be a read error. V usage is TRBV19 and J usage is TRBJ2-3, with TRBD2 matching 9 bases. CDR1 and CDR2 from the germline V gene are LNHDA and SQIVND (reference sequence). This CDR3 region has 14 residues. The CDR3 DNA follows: TGTGCCAGTAGTAACGCGGGAGGGGCAGATATGCAGTATTTT. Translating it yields CASSNAGGADMQYF.

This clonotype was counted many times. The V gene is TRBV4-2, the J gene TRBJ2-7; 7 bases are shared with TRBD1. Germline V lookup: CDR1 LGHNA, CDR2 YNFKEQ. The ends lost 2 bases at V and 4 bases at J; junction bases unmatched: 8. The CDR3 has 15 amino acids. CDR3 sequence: CASSQSKGGEYEQYF. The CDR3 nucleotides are TGTGCCAGCAGCCAATCGAAAGGGGGCGAGTACGAGCAGTACTTC.

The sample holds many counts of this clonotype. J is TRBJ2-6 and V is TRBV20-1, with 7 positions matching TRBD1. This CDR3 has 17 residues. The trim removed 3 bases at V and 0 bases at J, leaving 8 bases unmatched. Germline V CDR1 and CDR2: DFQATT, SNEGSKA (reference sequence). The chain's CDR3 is CSASRQGMGSGANVLTF. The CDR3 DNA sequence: TGCAGTGCTAGTAGACAGGGCATGGGCTCTGGGGCCAACGTCCTGACTTTC.

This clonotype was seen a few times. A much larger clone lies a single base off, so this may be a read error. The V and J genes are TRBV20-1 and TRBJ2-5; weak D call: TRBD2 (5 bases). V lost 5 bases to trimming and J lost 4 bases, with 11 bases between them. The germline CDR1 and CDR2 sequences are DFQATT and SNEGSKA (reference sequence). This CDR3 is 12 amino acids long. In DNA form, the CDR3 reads TGCAGTGCTGGGATCGCGGGAGAGACCCAGTACTTC. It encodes CSAGIAGETQYF.

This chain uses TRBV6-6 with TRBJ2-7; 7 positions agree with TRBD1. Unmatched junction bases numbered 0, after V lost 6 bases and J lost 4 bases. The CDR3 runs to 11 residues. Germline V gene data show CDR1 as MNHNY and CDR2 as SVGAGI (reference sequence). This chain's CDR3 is CASRTGYEQYF. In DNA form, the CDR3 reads TGTGCCAGCAGGACAGGGTACGAGCAGTACTTC.

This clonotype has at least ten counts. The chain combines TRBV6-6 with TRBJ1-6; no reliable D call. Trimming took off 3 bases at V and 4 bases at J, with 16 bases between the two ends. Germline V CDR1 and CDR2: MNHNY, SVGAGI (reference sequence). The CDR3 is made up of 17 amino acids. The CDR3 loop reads CASSYRHGLEYNSPLHF. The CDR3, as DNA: TGTGCCAGCAGTTATCGACACGGATTGGAGTATAATTCACCCCTCCACTTT.

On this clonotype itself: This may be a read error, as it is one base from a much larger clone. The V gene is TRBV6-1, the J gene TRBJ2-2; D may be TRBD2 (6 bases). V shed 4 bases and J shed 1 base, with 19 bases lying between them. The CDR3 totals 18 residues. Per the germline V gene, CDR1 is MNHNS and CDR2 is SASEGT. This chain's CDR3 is CASSGRGLGTRNTGELFF. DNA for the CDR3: TGTGCCAGCAGTGGAAGGGGCCTTGGGACTCGGAACACCGGGGAGCTGTTTTTT.